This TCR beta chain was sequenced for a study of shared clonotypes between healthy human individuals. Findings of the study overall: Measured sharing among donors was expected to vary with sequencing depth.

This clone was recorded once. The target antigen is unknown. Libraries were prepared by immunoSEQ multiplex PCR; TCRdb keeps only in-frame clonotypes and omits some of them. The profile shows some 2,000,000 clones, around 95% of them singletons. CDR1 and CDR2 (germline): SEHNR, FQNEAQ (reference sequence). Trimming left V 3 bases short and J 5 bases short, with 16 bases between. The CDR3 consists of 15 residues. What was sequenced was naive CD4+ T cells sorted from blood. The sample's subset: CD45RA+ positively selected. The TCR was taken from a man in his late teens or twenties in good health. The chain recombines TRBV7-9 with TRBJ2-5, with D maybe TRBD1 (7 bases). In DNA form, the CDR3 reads TGTGCCAGCAGCTTCTTTGACAGGGAGGACGAGACCCAGTACTTC. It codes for CASSFFDREDETQYF.